The subject of this entry is one T cell receptor beta chain. The antigen is not known. Sorted-subset replicate PCR reactions were performed with approximately 180 ng DNA, corresponding to 30,000 or so T cell genomes. Only in-frame clones appear in the TCRdb table, and some are missing; sequencing was by immunoSEQ multiplex PCR. The sample holds 1,400,000 or so clones, about 98.5% seen once. There are 15 residues in the CDR3. Germline CDR1 KGHSH, CDR2 LQKENI. V was clipped by 3 bases and J by 3 bases, with 14 bases between them. The sample comes from a study of shared clonotypes between healthy human individuals. Study details: Three CD4 naive, three CD4 memory, two CD8 naive and one CD8 memory plate were used per donor.

Study outcomes and limitations: Generation of non-shared clonotypes was less probable than generation of clonotypes shared by all four donors.

The TCR comes from a man aged 25 to 40 in good health. What was sequenced was naive CD4+ T cells sorted from blood. Subset described: CD45RA+ positively selected. The chain employs TRBV18 and TRBJ1-1; unclear D gene. This chain's CDR3 is CASSPPNRWDTEAFF. The CDR3 DNA follows: TGTGCCAGCTCACCTCCAAACCGGTGGGACACTGAAGCTTTCTTT. Full variable domain (outside the CDR3, taken from reference TRBV18 and TRBJ1-1): NAGVMQNPRHLVRRRGQEARLRCSPMKGHSHVYWYRQLPEEGLKFMVYLQKENIIDESGMPKERFSAEFPKEGPSILRIQQVVRGDSAAYFCASSPPNRWDTEAFFGQGTRLTVV.